This T cell receptor (beta chain) was documented in a study of sequential checkpoint blockade in melanoma. About the study: Randomization was 1:1 between first-line nivolumab→ipilimumab and ipilimumab→nivolumab. Each arm's sequence ended with maintenance nivolumab.

Sequencing was performed with immunoSEQ multiplex PCR; in TCRdb, only in-frame clones are kept and a portion is missing. This table has approximately 11,000 clones, roughly 80% appearing once. This clone was seen a handful of times. The germline gives CDR1 SGHAT, CDR2 FQDESV (reference sequence). The V end was cut by 0 bases, the J end by 0 bases, with 12 bases between. This CDR3 has 17 amino acids. Specified treatment: randomized to nivolumab then ipilimumab (arm A) or the reverse (arm B). DNA-damaging chemotherapy had not been given to any patient beforehand. This receptor was obtained from a human donor with melanoma. The input for sequencing was CD8+ T cells sorted from blood (inferred from file names), taken from a patient given nivolumab and ipilimumab in sequence. V gene TRBV11-1 combines with J gene TRBJ2-4; D gene uncertain. CDR3 region: CASSLASAELAKNIQYF. CDR3 nucleotide sequence: TGTGCCAGCAGCTTAGCGAGTGCGGAACTAGCCAAAAACATTCAGTACTTC.